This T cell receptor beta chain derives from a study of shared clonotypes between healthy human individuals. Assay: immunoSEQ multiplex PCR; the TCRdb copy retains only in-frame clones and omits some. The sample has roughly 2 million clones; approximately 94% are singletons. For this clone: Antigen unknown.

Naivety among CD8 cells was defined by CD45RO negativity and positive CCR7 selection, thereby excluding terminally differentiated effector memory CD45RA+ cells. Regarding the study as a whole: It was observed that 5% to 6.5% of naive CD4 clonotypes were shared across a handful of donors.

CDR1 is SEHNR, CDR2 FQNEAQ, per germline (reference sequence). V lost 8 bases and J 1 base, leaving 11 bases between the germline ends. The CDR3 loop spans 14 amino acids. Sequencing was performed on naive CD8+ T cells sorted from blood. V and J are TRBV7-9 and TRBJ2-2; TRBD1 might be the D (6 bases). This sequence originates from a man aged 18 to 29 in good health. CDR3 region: CASFEGENTGELFF. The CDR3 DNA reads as TGTGCCAGCTTCGAGGGGGAGAACACCGGGGAGCTGTTTTTT.